The 14 T cell receptor beta chains listed next were all sequenced from one sample in a study of blood T cell repertoires in COVID-19. Assay: immunoSEQ multiplex PCR; the TCRdb copy retains only in-frame clones and omits some. The table lists about 270,000 clones, around 93% of them singletons. The sequencing sample was made of PBMCs or T cells enriched from blood (not recorded which). The receptor source for this set is a man aged 40-49 years who had been exposed to COVID-19.

This sequence joins TRBV3-1 (or the pseudogene TRBV3-2) and TRBJ2-1; a weak D match, TRBD2 (5 bases). This CDR3 is 17 amino acids long. Trimming shortened V by 1 base and J by 2 bases, and 15 bases separated the two germline ends. CDR1 is LGHDT and CDR2 is YNNKEL in the germline V gene (reference sequence). CDR3 region: CASSQGGGAEPYNEQFF. The CDR3 nucleotides read TGTGCCAGCAGCCAAGGCGGAGGCGCTGAGCCCTACAATGAGCAGTTCTTC.

DNA for the CDR3: TGTGCCAGCTCACACGGACAGGGGGCTGCTGGCTACACCTTC. This encodes CASSHGQGAAGYTF. The V call is TRBV18, the J call TRBJ1-2, with TRBD1 identical over 11 bases. The CDR3 loop spans 14 amino acids. The germline V gene encodes CDR1 KGHSH and CDR2 LQKENI. V was pared by 4 bases and J by 7 bases, with 5 bases of the junction left unmatched.

The V call is TRBV11-2, the J call TRBJ2-7; TRBD2 aligns across 11 bases. The CDR3 is 15 amino acids. Germline V gene data show CDR1 as SGHAT and CDR2 as FQNNGV. V was pared by 4 bases and J by 2 bases, with 4 bases of the junction left unmatched. CDR3 sequence: CASSSGLAAPYEQYF. The CDR3 nucleotides are TGTGCCAGCAGCTCGGGACTAGCGGCCCCCTACGAGCAGTACTTC.

J is TRBJ2-7 and V is TRBV14; 12 nucleotides agree with TRBD2. The V segment lost 3 bases and the J segment 2 bases; nucleotides outside the gene matches: 20. CDR1 and CDR2 from the germline V gene are SGHDN and FVKESK. CDR3 length: 21 amino acids. Here the CDR3 reads CASSHDGTSGFPLPFPYEQYF. DNA of the CDR3: TGTGCCAGCAGCCATGACGGGACTAGCGGGTTCCCCCTCCCGTTCCCCTACGAGCAGTACTTC.

V and J are TRBV14 and TRBJ2-5; 9 bases agree with TRBD2. The CDR3 is 17 residues long. The ends lost 4 bases at V and 3 bases at J; junction bases unmatched: 12. CDR1 and CDR2 (germline): SGHDN, FVKESK. CDR3 sequence (DNA): TGTGCCAGCAGCCTAAGAATGACTAGCGGCTTAAAAGAGACCCAGTACTTC. Protein: CASSLRMTSGLKETQYF.

This clone was seen only a few times. This chain links TRBV14 with TRBJ2-1; D perhaps matches TRBD2 (5 bases). Trimming took off 4 bases at V and 0 bases at J, with 16 bases between the two ends. CDR3 size: 17 residues. Germline values: CDR1 SGHDN, CDR2 FVKESK. Here the CDR3 DNA reads TGTGCCAGCAGCCGAGGACTTTCCTCCAGCTCCTACAATGAGCAGTTCTTC. This gives the protein CASSRGLSSSSYNEQFF.

V and J are TRBV28 and TRBJ2-7; 10 positions match TRBD1. Germline CDR1 and CDR2: MDHEN and SYDVKM. CDR3 length: 12 amino acids. Losses at the gene ends were 6 bases for V and 4 bases for J; bases not matched to a gene: 0. In nucleotides, the CDR3 is TGTGCCAGCAGGGACAGGGGGTACGAGCAGTACTTC. Translation gives CASRDRGYEQYF.

The rearrangement links TRBV19 to TRBJ1-4; weak D call: TRBD1 (6 bases). Trimming shortened V by 3 bases and J by 5 bases, and 13 bases separated the two germline ends. This CDR3 comprises 15 residues. The germline gives CDR1 LNHDA, CDR2 SQIVND (reference sequence). The DNA of the CDR3 is TGTGCCAGTAGTATTACAGGGTTCTCCAATGAAAAACTGTTTTTT. The encoded protein is CASSITGFSNEKLFF.

The V gene is TRBV29-1, the J gene TRBJ1-2, with TRBD1 identical over 8 bases. The V segment lost 1 base and the J segment 4 bases; nucleotides outside the gene matches: 11. Germline V gene sequence: CDR1 SQVTM, CDR2 ANQGSEA. The CDR3 consists of 16 residues. The CDR3 nucleotides read TGCAGCGTTGAAGCCAAGGGGGCAGGGGGCGCCTATGGCTACACCTTC. Residues: CSVEAKGAGGAYGYTF.

This chain uses TRBV9 with TRBJ2-7; 8 nucleotides align to TRBD1. This CDR3 contains 17 residues. The germline V gene encodes CDR1 SGDLS and CDR2 YYNGEE. Trimming cost V 0 bases and J 6 bases; bases outside gene matches: 14. CDR3 residues: CASSVGGYGPGGFEQYF. CDR3 nucleotides: TGTGCCAGCAGCGTAGGTGGCTACGGACCAGGGGGCTTCGAGCAGTACTTC. Full variable domain (remainder filled in from reference TRBV9 and TRBJ2-7): DSGVTQTPKHLITATGQRVTLRCSPRSGDLSVYWYQQSLDQGLQFLIQYYNGEERAKGNILERFSAQQFPDLHSELNLSSLELGDSALYFCASSVGGYGPGGFEQYFGPGTRLTVT.

The chain recombines TRBV20-1 with TRBJ1-2, with 7 bases that match TRBD1. The CDR3 consists of 14 residues. The junction had 8 bases not matched to a gene; V was cut back by 3 bases and J by 4 bases. Germline V gene lookup returns CDR1 DFQATT and CDR2 SNEGSKA (reference sequence). CDR3 protein: CSASREGAIYGYTF. DNA for the CDR3: TGCAGTGCTAGTAGAGAGGGGGCGATCTATGGCTACACCTTC.

This chain uses TRBV19 with TRBJ1-4, with TRBD1 identical over 10 bases. Germline CDR1 LNHDA, CDR2 SQIVND (reference sequence). The CDR3 is 16 residues long. V shed 2 bases, J shed 8 bases, and the junction held 8 bases outside the gene matches. The CDR3 region is CASSITPTGGREKLFF. CDR3 nucleotide sequence: TGTGCCAGTAGTATAACCCCGACAGGGGGCAGAGAAAAACTGTTTTTT.

The chain carries TRBV5-1 and TRBJ2-2; 10 bases align to TRBD2. This CDR3 has 17 residues. V shed 0 bases, J shed 6 bases, and the junction held 8 bases outside the gene matches. Germline V lookup: CDR1 SGHRS, CDR2 YFSETQ. CDR3 coding DNA: TGCGCCAGCAGCTTGGATGGAGTGGGACTAGCGTCCGGGGAGCTGTTTTTT. Amino acid sequence: CASSLDGVGLASGELFF.

V is TRBV24-1 and J is TRBJ1-1, with TRBD1 as a possible D gene (5 bases). Germline values: CDR1 KGHDR, CDR2 SFDVKD. V was shortened by 5 bases and J by 6 bases, with 9 bases between the two germline ends. The CDR3 has 12 amino acids. The CDR3 nucleotides are TGTGCCACCAGTGCTAGGGGCGCTGAAGCTTTCTTT. Its protein product is CATSARGAEAFF.